The 11 T cell receptor beta chains given below trace back to one sample, sequenced in a study of T cell responses to AZD1222 COVID-19 vaccine. This table comes from immunoSEQ multiplex PCR, and its TCRdb copy is limited to in-frame clones, with some not included. This table holds more than 85,000 clones, roughly nine tenths found once. The sequenced sample was peripheral blood, obtained on day 0 of AZD1222 vaccination. The receptors shown here come from an adult in good health.

CDR3 loop: CASSQDPPWEQYF. In DNA form, the CDR3 reads TGCGCCAGCAGCCAAGATCCCCCCTGGGAGCAGTACTTC. The V call is TRBV4-1, the J call TRBJ2-7; D remains unclear. Trimming removed 0 bases from V and 7 bases from J, with 10 bases in between. Germline V CDR1 and CDR2: MGHRA, YSYEKL. The CDR3 has 13 amino acids.

This clone has only one observation. The chain recombines TRBV12-3 or TRBV12-4 with TRBJ1-4; D is undetermined. There are 13 residues in the CDR3. Trimming shortened V by 6 bases and J by 4 bases, and 9 bases separated the two germline ends. The CDR3: CASRRQINEKLFF. The CDR3 nucleotides are TGTGCCAGCAGACGTCAGATTAATGAAAAACTGTTTTTT.

The J gene is TRBJ1-2, the V gene TRBV28; weak D call: TRBD1 (5 bases). Germline lookup yields CDR1 MDHEN and CDR2 SYDVKM. V gave up 3 bases and J gave up 5 bases, with 13 bases separating them. The CDR3 totals 14 residues. The CDR3 sequence: CASSFYRQHYGYTF. CDR3 DNA: TGTGCCAGCAGTTTTTATCGACAGCATTATGGCTACACCTTC.

Details on this clone: This same CDR3 is encoded by further DNA sequences in the sample. The gene calls are TRBV7-9 and TRBJ1-3; D not resolved. The CDR3 runs 13 residues. Trimming removed 5 bases from V and 4 bases from J, with 9 bases in between. Per the germline V gene, CDR1 is SEHNR and CDR2 is FQNEAQ (reference sequence). The CDR3 loop reads CASSPLAGNTIYF. Here the CDR3 DNA reads TGTGCCAGCAGCCCCCTCGCGGGAAACACCATATATTTT.

Turning to this clone: Other DNA variants within this sample encode the same CDR3. V and J are TRBV5-1 and TRBJ2-7; the D gene is possibly TRBD2 (5 bases). Trimming left V 7 bases short and J 3 bases short, with 14 bases between. Looked up from germline, CDR1 is SGHRS and CDR2 is YFSETQ. This CDR3 region has 13 residues. CDR3 bases: TGCGCCAGCCGCCTAGGTACTAGCTACGAGCAGTACTTC. Protein sequence: CASRLGTSYEQYF.

V and J are TRBV2 and TRBJ2-7, with D possibly being TRBD2 (5 bases). The V end was cut by 7 bases, the J end by 1 base, with 11 bases between. The CDR3 loop spans 13 amino acids. The germline V gene encodes CDR1 SNHLY and CDR2 FYNNEI. This CDR3 is CASNEGISYEQYF. The CDR3 bases are TGTGCCAGCAATGAGGGTATTTCCTACGAGCAGTACTTC.

This chain uses TRBV7-7 with TRBJ2-2, with 8 bases aligning to TRBD1. The germline V gene has CDR1 SSHAT and CDR2 FNYEAQ (reference sequence). The CDR3 length is 17 residues. The ends lost 2 bases at V and 5 bases at J; junction bases unmatched: 10. The DNA for the CDR3 is TGTGCCAGCAGCTTACCTCCCGACAGGGGTGGGACCGGGGAGCTGTTTTTT. Its translation is CASSLPPDRGGTGELFF.

This rearrangement joins TRBV28 to TRBJ2-5; D assignment may be TRBD1 or TRBD2 (6 bases each). Germline CDR1 reads MDHEN; CDR2 reads SYDVKM. Deletions cut 7 bases from V and 4 bases from J, with 13 bases between. The CDR3 length is 13 residues. The CDR3 DNA reads TGTGCCAGCACCACGGGGGCGCGAGAGACCCAGTACTTC. This encodes CASTTGARETQYF.

The chain carries TRBV28 and TRBJ2-2, with D perhaps matching TRBD2 (6 bases). The germline CDR1 and CDR2 sequences are MDHEN and SYDVKM. The germline V and J ends were trimmed by 4 bases and 5 bases, with 20 bases remaining between them. The CDR3 spans 17 residues. The CDR3: CASSSLGQAAGTGELFF. CDR3 DNA: TGTGCCAGCAGTTCCCTCGGGCAGGCCGCGGGGACCGGGGAGCTGTTTTTT.

This rearrangement joins TRBV9 to TRBJ2-3; D perhaps matches TRBD1 (6 bases). CDR1 and CDR2 (germline): SGDLS, YYNGEE. V was cut by 0 bases and J by 6 bases, with 11 bases left in between. The CDR3 spans 14 residues. CDR3 loop: CASSVGLQGDTQYF. CDR3 bases: TGTGCCAGCAGCGTAGGACTCCAGGGGGATACGCAGTATTTT.

The chain uses TRBV11-2 and TRBJ2-6; D is unclear. The CDR3 contains 16 residues. The germline V gene encodes CDR1 SGHAT and CDR2 FQNNGV. V was pared by 7 bases and J by 0 bases, with 13 bases between. The CDR3 reads CASTLWWSSGANVLTF. The CDR3 bases are TGTGCCAGCACCCTTTGGTGGAGCTCTGGGGCCAACGTCCTGACTTTC.